Reported below is one T cell receptor (beta chain). Profiled with immunoSEQ multiplex PCR; TCRdb holds only in-frame clones, not every one. Altogether approximately 100,000 clones are present, about 90% being singletons, with the ten largest covering 1.5% to 2%. The data are from a study of T cell changes during pregnancy in multiple sclerosis. This TCR was sampled from a female donor with multiple sclerosis, enrolled in a pregnancy study. Here the sequenced sample was peripheral blood, taken before pregnancy.

The CDR3 region is CASSLGGPGTGYGYTF. CDR3 bases: TGCGCCAGCAGCTTGGGGGGTCCCGGGACAGGCTATGGCTACACCTTC. This chain links TRBV5-1 with TRBJ1-2, with 8 bases identical to TRBD1. Germline CDR1 SGHRS, CDR2 YFSETQ. CDR3 length equals 16 residues. The J segment lost 4 bases and the V segment lost 0 bases, leaving 8 bases of the junction unmatched. The full variable domain, rest sourced from reference TRBV5-1 and TRBJ1-2, is KAGVTQTPRYLIKTRGQQVTLSCSPISGHRSVSWYQQTPGQGLQFLFEYFSETQRNKGNFPGRFSGRQFSNSRSEMNVSTLELGDSALYLCASSLGGPGTGYGYTFGSGTRLTVV.